This TCR beta chain appears in the sequencing data of a study of regulatory T cells in long-lasting Graves disease. Findings of the study overall: Small sample size may have lowered accuracy.

This clonotype was found a few times. The target antigen is unknown. Documented time point: newly diagnosed GD, antithyroid drugs for less than 3 months. PBMCs were the source of the RNA used for TCR sequencing. Arm-PCR of CDR3 regions and iRepertoire HTBI primers were used to build TCR beta libraries. TCRdb used MiXCR to reprocess the multiplex PCR reads, holding one entry per CDR3 protein. The sample has 360,000 or so distinct CDR3 sequences; approximately 15% are singletons. The same sample was also used in a study of T cells in Graves' hyperthyroidism and ophthalmopathy.

The TCR was taken from a man aged 40-49 years with Graves disease. Sample: peripheral blood mononuclear cells (PBMCs), taken at new diagnosis, from a patient treated with antithyroid drugs.

CDR3 residues: CASSLDRHTEAFF. The CDR3 nucleotides read TGTGCCAGCAGCTTGGACCGGCACACTGAAGCTTTCTTT. V is TRBV11-1 and J is TRBJ1-1; D not resolved. The V end was cut by 3 bases, the J end by 3 bases, with 8 bases between. CDR3 length: 13 residues. CDR1 is SGHAT and CDR2 is FQDESV in the germline V gene (reference sequence).